This T cell receptor beta chain comes out of a study of cytomegalovirus exposure and HLA in healthy donors. A multiplex PCR was run with 60 Vbeta primers and 13 Jbeta primers. TCRdb's table, derived via immunoSEQ multiplex PCR, lists solely in-frame clones and lacks some. The sample holds some 150,000 clones, around 77% seen once. The sequence derives from a man younger than 45 in good health and CMV-seropositive. What was sequenced was PBMCs.

CDR3 residues: CASRDRYEAFF. The DNA of the CDR3 is TGTGCCAGCAGGGACAGGTATGAAGCTTTCTTT. This chain links TRBV19 with TRBJ1-1; 8 bases align to TRBD1. The length of the CDR3 is 11 residues. In germline, CDR1 is LNHDA, CDR2 SQIVND (reference sequence). With 9 bases clipped from V and 7 bases from J, the junction kept 4 bases outside the gene matches.